The 32 T cell receptor beta chains listed next were all sequenced from one sample in a study of blood T cell repertoires in COVID-19. Libraries were prepared by immunoSEQ multiplex PCR; TCRdb keeps only in-frame clonotypes and omits some of them. Altogether hundreds of thousands of clones are present, more than 80% being singletons, with the ten largest covering roughly 2.5%. The sequenced material came from PBMCs or T cells enriched from blood (not recorded which). The receptors were sampled from a woman aged 18 to 35 who had recovered from COVID-19.

The V call is TRBV3-1 (or the pseudogene TRBV3-2), the J call TRBJ2-3, with 9 positions matching TRBD2. Germline CDR1 is LGHDT and CDR2 is YNNKEL (reference sequence). V shed 2 bases and J 4 bases; nucleotides not matched to a gene: 7. The CDR3 runs 16 residues. The CDR3 DNA follows: TGTGCCAGCAGCCAAATTAGCGGGGGTTTAGCAGATACGCAGTATTTT. Translation gives CASSQISGGLADTQYF.

The chain couples TRBV5-1 to TRBJ2-3, with D unclear. CDR3 length equals 13 residues. The ends were cut back, 2 bases at V and 1 base at J, with 5 bases in the middle. Germline CDR1 and CDR2: SGHRS and YFSETQ. CDR3 sequence reads: CASSFYGTDTQYF. The DNA for the CDR3 is TGCGCCAGCAGCTTTTATGGCACAGATACGCAGTATTTT.

This clone was picked up one time. The chain uses TRBV5-1 and TRBJ1-2; no definite D call. The CDR3 is 13 amino acids. CDR1 is SGHRS and CDR2 is YFSETQ in the germline V gene. V was clipped by 2 bases and J by 8 bases, with 13 bases between them. In DNA form, the CDR3 reads TGCGCCAGCAGCTTAGACCTGGCGGCCGGCTACACCTTC. Its translation is CASSLDLAAGYTF.

V gene TRBV4-1 combines with J gene TRBJ2-1; 8 bases are shared with TRBD1. The CDR3 consists of 16 residues. V gave up 0 bases and J gave up 5 bases; unmatched junction bases: 6. Germline assignment: CDR1 MGHRA and CDR2 YSYEKL. The CDR3 spells CASSQEAAGGNNEQFF. Written as DNA, the CDR3 is TGCGCCAGCAGCCAAGAAGCCGCAGGGGGCAACAATGAGCAGTTCTTC.

J is TRBJ1-2 and V is TRBV7-2, with D unresolved. The germline V gene encodes CDR1 SGHTA and CDR2 FQGNSA. The CDR3 runs 17 residues. The V end was cut by 5 bases, the J end by 7 bases, with 26 bases between. This CDR3 is CASSPPKSRRVFGGYTF. CDR3 sequence (DNA): TGTGCCAGCAGCCCCCCCAAATCAAGGAGGGTTTTTGGTGGCTACACCTTC.

The gene calls are TRBV19 and TRBJ2-4; 8 bases match TRBD1. The CDR3 consists of 14 residues. Germline CDR1 is LNHDA and CDR2 is SQIVND (reference sequence). J gave up 6 bases and V 3 bases, and 4 bases lay outside the gene matches. CDR3 sequence reads: CASSISGQGNIQYF. In DNA, the CDR3 is TGTGCCAGTAGTATCTCTGGACAGGGAAACATTCAGTACTTC.

The chain links TRBV12-1 to TRBJ2-3; the table's TRBD2 call for D was not verified on the DNA. TRBV12-1 is flagged as a pseudogene. The CDR3 sequence is 15 residues long. The CDR3 is CASSRLAGGSDTQYF. CDR3 coding DNA: TGTGCCAGCAGCAGGCTGGCGGGGGGGTCAGATACGCAGTATTTT.

With regard to this clone: This sample includes further DNA sequences coding for the same CDR3. The V call is TRBV5-1, the J call TRBJ1-2, with 7 bases aligning to TRBD1. J was trimmed by 2 bases and V by 4 bases; bases with no gene match: 5. Germline CDR1 reads SGHRS; CDR2 reads YFSETQ. This CDR3 has 14 residues. CDR3 DNA: TGCGCCAGCAGCCTGGAGGGGGCCAACTATGGCTACACCTTC. This sequence encodes CASSLEGANYGYTF.

V and J are TRBV27 and TRBJ2-3; tentatively, D is TRBD2 (5 bases). V gave up 3 bases and J gave up 6 bases, with 10 bases separating them. The CDR3 is 13 residues long. CDR1 and CDR2 from the germline V gene are MNHEY and SMNVEV (reference sequence). The CDR3 bases are TGTGCCAGCAGTTTGGGAAGAGGGGATACGCAGTATTTT. Its protein is CASSLGRGDTQYF.

The chain carries TRBV2 and TRBJ1-4, with unresolved D. CDR3 size: 16 residues. CDR1 SNHLY and CDR2 FYNNEI come from the germline V gene. V lost 1 base, J lost 1 base, and 10 bases lay in between. The CDR3 loop is CASSEDSGRTNEKLFF. The CDR3 DNA reads TGTGCCAGCAGTGAAGATTCTGGCCGAACTAATGAAAAACTGTTTTTT.

The CDR3 region has the DNA TGTGCCAGCAGTTATGACAACCACGAGCAGTACTTC. Translated: CASSYDNHEQYF. The chain couples TRBV27 to TRBJ2-7; D unresolved. The V and J ends lost 4 bases and 5 bases respectively, with 9 bases between them. Germline values: CDR1 MNHEY, CDR2 SMNVEV (reference sequence). The CDR3 runs 12 residues.

The J gene is TRBJ1-5, the V gene TRBV2, with D maybe TRBD1 (5 bases). The V gene lost 8 bases and the J gene lost 0 bases, with 5 bases spanning the gap. The germline gives CDR1 SNHLY, CDR2 FYNNEI. The CDR3 covers 12 residues. CDR3 residues: CASQGSNQPQHF. CDR3 DNA sequence: TGTGCCAGCCAGGGTAGCAATCAGCCCCAGCATTTT.

The V gene is TRBV7-9, the J gene TRBJ1-1; D is perhaps TRBD1 (5 bases). Deletions cut 0 bases from V and 3 bases from J, with 17 bases between. Germline lookup yields CDR1 SEHNR and CDR2 FQNEAQ (reference sequence). The CDR3 consists of 17 residues. CDR3 in amino acids: CASSLAPMGGWDTEAFF. In nucleotides, the CDR3 is TGTGCCAGCAGCTTAGCTCCCATGGGGGGTTGGGACACTGAAGCTTTCTTT.

The V call is TRBV12-3 or TRBV12-4, the J call TRBJ2-5; D gene uncertain. The CDR3 length is 13 residues. V was clipped by 6 bases and J by 1 base, with 9 bases between them. The CDR3 DNA reads as TGTGCCAGCAGCTTTAGTATCCAAGAGACCCAGTACTTC. Translated: CASSFSIQETQYF.

The chain joins TRBV7-3 to TRBJ1-1; D gene uncertain. The CDR3 is made up of 14 amino acids. The V end lost 1 base, the J end lost 4 bases, and 10 bases lay between the germline ends. Germline CDR1 is SGHTA and CDR2 is FQGTGA. The CDR3 DNA is TGTGCCAGCAGCTTAAGGCCTACGGGCACTGAAGCTTTCTTT. Amino acid sequence: CASSLRPTGTEAFF.

The gene calls are TRBV12-3 or TRBV12-4 and TRBJ2-5; TRBD1 might be the D (5 bases). The germline V and J ends were trimmed by 6 bases and 1 base, with 9 bases remaining between them. The CDR3 extends over 13 amino acids. This chain's CDR3 is CASRIDSQETQYF. The CDR3 coding sequence is TGTGCCAGCAGGATAGACAGCCAAGAGACCCAGTACTTC.

The V call is TRBV27, the J call TRBJ2-3, with no clear D. The germline V and J ends were trimmed by 4 bases and 4 bases, with 9 bases remaining between them. The CDR3 is 13 residues long. Germline-derived CDR1 and CDR2 are MNHEY and SMNVEV (reference sequence). The CDR3 sequence: CASSYAEADTQYF. DNA for the CDR3: TGTGCCAGCAGTTACGCCGAGGCAGATACGCAGTATTTT.

The chain couples TRBV10-2 to TRBJ1-2, with a weak D call TRBD1 (6 bases). The CDR3 is 15 residues long. From germline, CDR1 is WSHSY and CDR2 SAAADI. Trimming stripped 6 bases from V and 10 bases from J, with 24 bases between. The CDR3 protein is CASSVALGTPIDYTF. CDR3 DNA: TGCGCCAGCAGCGTAGCCCTAGGGACACCGATTGACTACACCTTC.

V and J are TRBV24-1 and TRBJ2-7, with 12 bases fitting TRBD1. CDR1 and CDR2 from the germline V gene are KGHDR and SFDVKD. There are 15 residues in the CDR3. With 5 bases clipped from V and 6 bases from J, the junction kept 7 bases outside the gene matches. This chain's CDR3 is CATSGDGTGGVEQYF. CDR3 coding DNA: TGTGCCACCAGTGGCGACGGGACAGGGGGCGTCGAGCAGTACTTC.

The chain joins TRBV4-2 to TRBJ2-7, with D hard to call. The CDR3 length is 14 residues. V lost 1 base and J lost 6, with 13 bases in between. CDR1 LGHNA and CDR2 YNFKEQ come from the germline V gene. The CDR3, as DNA: TGTGCCAGCAGCCAAGTTTTTACTTTCGCCGAGCAGTACTTC. This sequence encodes CASSQVFTFAEQYF.

This clone appeared once. V usage is TRBV28 and J usage is TRBJ2-1, with 10 bases aligning to TRBD1. The germline V gene encodes CDR1 MDHEN and CDR2 SYDVKM. Trimming at V came to 5 bases and at J to 4 bases, leaving 5 bases not matched to a gene. CDR3 length equals 15 residues. CDR3 region: CASSRDRGRYNEQFF. The DNA for the CDR3 is TGTGCCAGCAGTCGCGACAGGGGGCGATACAATGAGCAGTTCTTC. Complete variable domain (other parts from reference TRBV28 and TRBJ2-1): DVKVTQSSRYLVKRTGEKVFLECVQDMDHENMFWYRQDPGLGLRLIYFSYDVKMKEKGDIPEGYSVSREKKERFSLILESASTNQTSMYLCASSRDRGRYNEQFFGPGTRLTVL.

V usage is TRBV5-6 and J usage is TRBJ1-1; unclear D gene. In germline, CDR1 is SGHDT, CDR2 YYEEEE. The germline V and J ends were trimmed by 0 bases and 7 bases, with 10 bases remaining between them. The CDR3 sequence is 13 residues long. CDR3 nucleotide sequence: TGTGCCAGCAGCTTGGGCGGGCCAAGTGAAGCTTTCTTT. The encoded protein is CASSLGGPSEAFF. Looking up the rest from reference TRBV5-6 and TRBJ1-1 gives the full variable domain: DAGVTQSPTHLIKTRGQQVTLRCSPKSGHDTVSWYQQALGQGPQFIFQYYEEEERQRGNFPDRFSGHQFPNYSSELNVNALLLGDSALYLCASSLGGPSEAFFGQGTRLTVV.

The J gene is TRBJ1-1, the V gene TRBV12-3 or TRBV12-4, with 8 bases lining up with TRBD1. This CDR3 region has 13 residues. V was clipped by 2 bases and J by 5 bases; unmatched bases: 1. The chain's CDR3 is CASSLYRGTEAFF. The DNA for the CDR3 is TGTGCCAGCAGTTTATACAGGGGGACTGAAGCTTTCTTT.

The table lists this clone with a count of one. The chain combines TRBV5-1 with TRBJ1-5; D is ambiguous. V lost 0 bases and J lost 7, with 14 bases in between. Germline CDR1 is SGHRS and CDR2 is YFSETQ. The length of the CDR3 is 15 residues. DNA for the CDR3: TGCGCCAGCAGCTTGGACCCGGGCCGAGGGCAGCCCCAGCATTTT. It codes for CASSLDPGRGQPQHF.

This clone was seen only a few times. The chain links TRBV29-1 to TRBJ2-7; D unclear. Per germline, CDR1 SQVTM and CDR2 ANQGSEA. The V end lost 4 bases, the J end lost 0 bases, and 7 bases lay between the germline ends. The CDR3 totals 12 residues. This CDR3 is CSVVHSSYEQYF. For the CDR3, the DNA is TGCAGCGTTGTCCATAGCTCCTACGAGCAGTACTTC.

The DNA for the CDR3 is TGTGCCAGCAGCTTTTCGGAGGGGACTGAAGCTTTCTTT. This translates into CASSFSEGTEAFF. The chain links TRBV7-9 to TRBJ1-1; D is possibly TRBD1 (5 bases). The CDR3 spans 13 residues. V was pared by 3 bases and J by 5 bases, with 10 bases between. From germline, CDR1 is SEHNR and CDR2 FQNEAQ (reference sequence).

CDR3 region: CASSFGGYAEAFF. DNA for the CDR3: TGTGCCAGCAGCTTCGGGGGGTACGCTGAAGCTTTCTTT. This chain uses TRBV11-2 with TRBJ1-1; tentative D call: TRBD1 (5 bases). The CDR3 has 13 residues. Trimming left V 3 bases short and J 6 bases short, with 11 bases between. Germline V CDR1 and CDR2: SGHAT, FQNNGV.

The chain joins TRBV7-2 to TRBJ2-5; 11 positions match TRBD2. Germline loops: CDR1 SGHTA, CDR2 FQGNSA. This CDR3 is built from 17 residues. J was trimmed by 2 bases and V by 4 bases; bases with no gene match: 9. The CDR3 sequence is CASSSPATSGAQETQYF. The CDR3 DNA is TGTGCCAGCAGCTCCCCGGCGACTAGCGGGGCTCAAGAGACCCAGTACTTC.

The chain carries TRBV28 and TRBJ2-1, with 8 bases identical to TRBD2. The CDR3 runs 17 residues. After removal of 2 bases from V and 6 bases from J, the junction contained 12 bases not matched to a gene. Per germline, CDR1 MDHEN and CDR2 SYDVKM. CDR3 sequence: CASSLPLGLVIRNEQFF. Here the CDR3 DNA reads TGTGCCAGCAGTTTACCCCTGGGACTAGTTATTCGCAATGAGCAGTTCTTC.

This clone has a single count. The chain combines TRBV5-4 with TRBJ2-6, with 7 nucleotides matching TRBD1. The junction had 2 bases not matched to a gene; V was cut back by 3 bases and J by 2 bases. The germline V gene has CDR1 SGHNT and CDR2 YYREEE (reference sequence). The length of the CDR3 is 15 residues. The CDR3 loop is CASSSTGTGANVLTF. CDR3 nucleotides: TGTGCCAGCAGCTCGACAGGGACTGGGGCCAACGTCCTGACTTTC.

The chain couples TRBV2 to TRBJ1-1; 10 bases fit TRBD1. Trimming took 6 bases from V and 4 from J; bases not matched to a gene: 8. The CDR3 contains 15 residues. Germline V gives CDR1 SNHLY, CDR2 FYNNEI. The CDR3 protein is CASRLTGGPSTEAFF. CDR3 bases: TGTGCCAGCAGGTTGACAGGGGGCCCTTCCACTGAAGCTTTCTTT.

The chain links TRBV12-3 or TRBV12-4 to TRBJ2-7; 7 positions match TRBD1. This CDR3 is 13 amino acids long. V dropped 4 bases and J dropped 2; count of bases not matched to a gene: 2. The CDR3, as DNA: TGTGCCAGCAGTTCGGGACAGACCTACGAGCAGTACTTC. Translation: CASSSGQTYEQYF.